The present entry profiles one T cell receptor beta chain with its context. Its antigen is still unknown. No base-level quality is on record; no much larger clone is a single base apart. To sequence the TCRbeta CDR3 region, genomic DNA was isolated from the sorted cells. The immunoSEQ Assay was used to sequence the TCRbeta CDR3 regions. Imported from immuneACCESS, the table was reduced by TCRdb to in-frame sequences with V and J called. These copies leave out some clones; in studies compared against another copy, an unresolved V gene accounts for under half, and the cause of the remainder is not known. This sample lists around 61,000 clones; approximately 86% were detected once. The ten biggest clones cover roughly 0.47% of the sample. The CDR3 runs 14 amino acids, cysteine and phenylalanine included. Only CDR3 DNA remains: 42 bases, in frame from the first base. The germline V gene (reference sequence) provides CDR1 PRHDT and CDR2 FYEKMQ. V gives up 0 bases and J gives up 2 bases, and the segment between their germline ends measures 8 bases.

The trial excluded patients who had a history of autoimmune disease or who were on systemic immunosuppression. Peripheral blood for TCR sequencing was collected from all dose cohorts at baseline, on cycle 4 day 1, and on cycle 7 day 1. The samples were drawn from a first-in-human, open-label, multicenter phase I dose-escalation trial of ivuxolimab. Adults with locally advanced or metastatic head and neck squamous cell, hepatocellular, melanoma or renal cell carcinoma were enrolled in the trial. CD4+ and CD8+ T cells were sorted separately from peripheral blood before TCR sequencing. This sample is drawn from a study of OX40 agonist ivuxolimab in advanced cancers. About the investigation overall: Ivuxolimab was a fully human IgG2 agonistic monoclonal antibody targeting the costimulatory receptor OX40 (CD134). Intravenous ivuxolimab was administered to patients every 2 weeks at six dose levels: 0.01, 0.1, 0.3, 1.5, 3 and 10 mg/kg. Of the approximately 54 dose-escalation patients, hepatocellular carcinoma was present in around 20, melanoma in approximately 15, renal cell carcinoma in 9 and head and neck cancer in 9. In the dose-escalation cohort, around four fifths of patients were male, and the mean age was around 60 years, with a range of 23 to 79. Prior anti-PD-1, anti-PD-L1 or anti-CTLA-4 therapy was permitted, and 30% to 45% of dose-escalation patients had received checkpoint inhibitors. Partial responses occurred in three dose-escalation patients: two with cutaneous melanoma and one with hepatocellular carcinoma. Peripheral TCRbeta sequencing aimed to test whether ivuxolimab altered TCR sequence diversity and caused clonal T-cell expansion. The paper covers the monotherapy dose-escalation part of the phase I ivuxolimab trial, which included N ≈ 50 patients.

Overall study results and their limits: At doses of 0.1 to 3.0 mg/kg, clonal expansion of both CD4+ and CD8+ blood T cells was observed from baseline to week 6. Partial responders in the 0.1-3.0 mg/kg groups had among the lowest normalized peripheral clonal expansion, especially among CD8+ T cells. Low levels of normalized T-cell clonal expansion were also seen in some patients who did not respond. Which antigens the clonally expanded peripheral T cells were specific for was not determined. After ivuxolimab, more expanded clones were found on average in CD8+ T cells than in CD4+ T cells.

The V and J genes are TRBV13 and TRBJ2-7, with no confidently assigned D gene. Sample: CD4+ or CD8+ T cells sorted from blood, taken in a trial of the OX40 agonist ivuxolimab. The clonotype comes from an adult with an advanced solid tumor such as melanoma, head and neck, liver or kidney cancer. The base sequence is TGTGCCAGCAGCTTAGGTCCAGTAACCTACGAGCAGTACTTC. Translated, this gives CASSLGPVTYEQYF. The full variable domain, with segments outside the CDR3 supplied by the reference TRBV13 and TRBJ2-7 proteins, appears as AAGVIQSPRHLIKEKRETATLKCYPIPRHDTVYWYQQGPGQDPQFLISFYEKMQSDKGSIPDRFSAQQFSDYHSELNMSSLELGDSALYFCASSLGPVTYEQYFGPGTRLTVT.